The present entry profiles one T cell receptor beta chain with its context. The sample originates from a study of blood T cell repertoires in COVID-19. Across the study: Spain, Italy and the United States supplied samples that represented acute and convalescent COVID-19. T cells, B-cell-depleted T cells, or PBMCs provided the cDNA or gDNA that served as material.

Original processing notes: Amplification of reference gene primers was used by the study to estimate nucleated cell counts. The method was immunoSEQ multiplex PCR; TCRdb's version includes in-frame clones alone and lacks a portion of them. That table gives V, J and clone size, and the DNA gave D and trimming. The sample holds around 81,000 clones, 84% seen once. From germline, CDR1 is LNHDA and CDR2 SQIVND (reference sequence). V trimming: 0 bases; J trimming: 8 bases; junction bases outside the gene matches: 6. The CDR3 extends over 14 amino acids. The receptor's source is a human donor in a cohort sampled during active COVID-19. The sequenced sample was peripheral blood. V is TRBV19 and J is TRBJ1-2; 7 positions agree with TRBD1. CDR3 nucleotides: TGTGCCAGTAGTATAGAACAGGGGCCGCGAGGCTACACCTTC. It is translated as CASSIEQGPRGYTF. Looking up the rest from reference TRBV19 and TRBJ1-2 gives the full variable domain: DGGITQSPKYLFRKEGQNVTLSCEQNLNHDAMYWYRQDPGQGLRLIYYSQIVNDFQKGDIAEGYSVSREKKESFPLTVTSAQKNPTAFYLCASSIEQGPRGYTFGSGTRLTVV.